Below are 27 T cell receptor beta chains sequenced from a single sample in a study of HIV-infected patients and healthy controls (dated by TCRdb to the mid-2010s). The method behind the library was 5' RACE. Sequencing relied on an Illumina MiSeq. About 500 ng RNA was reverse transcribed with SuperScript III using primers against the alpha and beta constant regions. Separate alpha and beta chain libraries were made by chain-specific third strand synthesis with multiplexing indices. TCRdb redid the processing of the public reads, applying fastp at Q25 and MiXCR, and retained in-frame beta chains. Under each unique CDR3 protein, matching rows form one entry showing the most common genes and DNA. The sample table lists some 9,900 distinct CDR3 sequences, approximately 5.2% of them with a count of one. Jointly, the top ten make up roughly 14% of the sample. Whole blood was used without cell fractionation, so the repertoire reflected all unsorted peripheral T cells.

Sample: blood, taken before antiretroviral therapy. These receptors were collected from an adult with HIV infection.

The genes are TRBV5-4 and TRBJ2-3; D unresolved. Germline assignment: CDR1 SGHNT and CDR2 YYREEE (reference sequence). The CDR3 is 12 amino acids. The V gene lost 2 bases and the J gene lost 3 bases, with 4 bases spanning the gap. As DNA, the CDR3 is TGTGCCAGCAGCTTAATGACAGATACGCAGTATTTT. Translating it yields CASSLMTDTQYF.

In this sample, this clonotype turned up many times. The chain is built from TRBV19 and TRBJ2-6; 11 bases match TRBD2. With V trimmed by 1 base and J by 0 bases, 2 bases remained unmatched. The germline V gene has CDR1 LNHDA and CDR2 SQIVND (reference sequence). This CDR3 has 18 residues. The CDR3 bases are TGTGCCAGTAGTATAGGACTAGCGGGGACCTCTGGGGCCAACGTCCTGACTTTC. Amino acid sequence: CASSIGLAGTSGANVLTF.

This clonotype was seen repeatedly, ten times or more. The V and J genes are TRBV7-2 and TRBJ2-7; D remains unclear. This CDR3 has 14 amino acids. V was clipped by 1 base and J by 6 bases, with 13 bases between them. The V gene's germline CDR1 is SGHTA and CDR2 FQGNSA. CDR3 region: CASSLEAVLGEQYF. Here the CDR3 DNA reads TGTGCCAGCAGCTTAGAAGCAGTTCTTGGCGAGCAGTACTTC.

Concerning this clonotype itself: Germline is not matched at one junction end, which may reflect a read error. The chain joins TRBV28 to TRBJ2-2; tentative D call: TRBD1 (6 bases). Germline V gene lookup returns CDR1 MDHEN and CDR2 SYDVKM. The CDR3 is made up of 14 amino acids. The CDR3 loop reads CERSSSGDTGELFF. CDR3 nucleotide sequence: TGTGAAAGAAGTTCTTCAGGGGACACAGGGGAGCTGTTTTTT.

The chain has TRBV2 and TRBJ2-1; D is uncertain. This CDR3 comprises 16 residues. Trimming removed 8 bases at V and 2 bases at J, with 19 bases between. Per the germline V gene, CDR1 is SNHLY and CDR2 is FYNNEI. CDR3 in DNA: TGTGCCAGCGGTCACCACTTGGGTACCACCTACAATGAGCAGTTCTTC. Amino acids: CASGHHLGTTYNEQFF.

Judged by abundance, this clonotype is medium-sized. This rearrangement joins TRBV5-6 to TRBJ2-6, with D maybe TRBD1 (6 bases). V shed 0 bases and J shed 0 bases, with 13 bases lying between them. The CDR3 spans 18 residues. CDR1 is SGHDT and CDR2 is YYEEEE in the germline V gene. For the CDR3, the DNA is TGTGCCAGCAGCTTGGATCCGGACAGCCTCTCTGGGGCCAACGTCCTGACTTTC. Translating gives CASSLDPDSLSGANVLTF.

This clonotype was seen ten or more times. The rearrangement uses TRBV20-1 and TRBJ2-3, with 7 bases fitting TRBD2. This CDR3 region has 15 residues. Germline V gene lookup returns CDR1 DFQATT and CDR2 SNEGSKA (reference sequence). Trimming removed 8 bases from V and 6 bases from J; junction bases left unmatched: 17. CDR3 DNA sequence: TGCAGTTCCCCCCTGGCGGGAGAGGGATTTGATACGCAGTATTTT. Residues: CSSPLAGEGFDTQYF.

This clonotype occurred a few times. The chain joins TRBV7-2 to TRBJ2-1, with D possibly being TRBD2 (6 bases). Deletions cut 0 bases from V and 5 bases from J, with 8 bases between. The CDR3 consists of 14 residues. The V gene's germline CDR1 is SGHTA and CDR2 FQGNSA. CDR3 region: CASSLAGGNNEQFF. In nucleotides, the CDR3 is TGTGCCAGCAGCTTAGCGGGAGGTAACAATGAGCAGTTCTTC.

This clonotype was recorded at least ten times. In DNA, the CDR3 is TGTGCCAGCAGCCCACCCGAACTGGAGACCCAGTACTTC. The encoded protein is CASSPPELETQYF. J is TRBJ2-5 and V is TRBV11-2; D is undetermined. This CDR3 contains 13 residues. Germline V gene lookup returns CDR1 SGHAT and CDR2 FQNNGV. V dropped 5 bases and J dropped 5 bases, with 12 bases sitting between them. Looking up the rest from reference TRBV11-2 and TRBJ2-5 gives the full variable domain: EAGVAQSPRYKIIEKRQSVAFWCNPISGHATLYWYQQILGQGPKLLIQFQNNGVVDDSQLPKDRFSAERLKGVDSTLKIQPAKLEDSAVYLCASSPPELETQYFGPGTRLLVL.

This clonotype occurred many times. The chain uses TRBV10-3 and TRBJ1-4; D is unresolved. V shed 7 bases and J shed 0 bases, with 6 bases lying between them. Germline V gene sequence: CDR1 ENHRY, CDR2 SYGVKD. CDR3 length: 13 amino acids. The CDR3: CAIKSATNEKLFF. The CDR3 DNA is TGTGCCATCAAGAGCGCAACTAATGAAAAACTGTTTTTT.

This clonotype was observed at least ten times. The chain links TRBV5-5 to TRBJ2-6, with D perhaps matching TRBD2 (5 bases). CDR3 size: 16 residues. Trimming took off 4 bases at V and 0 bases at J, with 11 bases between the two ends. Germline V lookup: CDR1 SGHKS, CDR2 YYEKEE (reference sequence). Here the CDR3 DNA reads TGTGCCAGCAGCCCATTTGCGGGCTCTGGGGCCAACGTCCTGACTTTC. Translated: CASSPFAGSGANVLTF.

This clonotype appeared many times. This rearrangement joins TRBV6-2 or TRBV6-3 to TRBJ2-7, with D tentatively TRBD1 (6 bases). Germline V gives CDR1 MNHEY, CDR2 SVGEGT. V was cut by 2 bases and J by 9 bases, with 14 bases left in between. The length of the CDR3 is 13 residues. In nucleotides, the CDR3 is TGTGCCAGCAGTTACGTGGGGGCGCCGGGGCAGTACTTC. Translated: CASSYVGAPGQYF.

This clonotype was seen at least ten times. The chain combines TRBV28 with TRBJ1-1; possible D gene TRBD1, 5 bases. Germline-derived CDR1 and CDR2 are MDHEN and SYDVKM. V lost 7 bases, J lost 1 base, and 13 bases lay in between. The CDR3 contains 14 residues. The CDR3 DNA follows: TGTGCCAGCACCTTGAGGGGACCGAACACTGAAGCTTTCTTT. It translates to CASTLRGPNTEAFF.

This clonotype is medium-sized in the sample. V usage is TRBV5-1 and J usage is TRBJ2-5; unclear D gene. The germline gives CDR1 SGHRS, CDR2 YFSETQ. The length of the CDR3 is 11 residues. Trimming left V 2 bases short and J 2 bases short, with 1 base between. The CDR3 nucleotides read TGCGCCAGCAGCTTACAAGAGACCCAGTACTTC. Translation gives CASSLQETQYF.

This clonotype was picked up many times. V usage is TRBV19 and J usage is TRBJ1-6; D is uncertain. The CDR3 runs to 15 residues. Germline V gene sequence: CDR1 LNHDA, CDR2 SQIVND (reference sequence). Trimming left V 4 bases short and J 9 bases short, with 16 bases between. CDR3 loop: CASSTWAGNGSPLHF. CDR3 nucleotide sequence: TGTGCCAGTAGTACGTGGGCCGGGAACGGTTCACCCCTCCACTTT.

The table lists this clonotype with many counts. The V and J genes are TRBV29-1 and TRBJ1-1; D gene ambiguous. The CDR3 extends over 12 amino acids. Trimming removed 0 bases at V and 11 bases at J, with 13 bases between. CDR1 is SQVTM and CDR2 is ANQGSEA in the germline V gene. CDR3 residues: CSVEDLEESAFF. The CDR3 DNA reads as TGCAGCGTTGAAGATTTGGAGGAAAGCGCTTTCTTT. Based on the CDR3 plus reference TRBV29-1 and TRBJ1-1, the full variable domain is SAVISQKPSRDICQRGTSLTIQCQVDSQVTMMFWYRQQPGQSLTLIATANQGSEATYESGFVIDKFPISRPNLTFSTLTVSNMSPEDSSIYLCSVEDLEESAFFGQGTRLTVV.

This clonotype has at least ten counts. This chain uses TRBV7-9 with TRBJ1-2; 8 positions match TRBD1. With V trimmed by 5 bases and J by 4 bases, 9 bases remained unmatched. Germline V CDR1 and CDR2: SEHNR, FQNEAQ (reference sequence). The CDR3 runs to 15 residues. The CDR3 loop is CASSPDREGIYGYTF. CDR3 coding DNA: TGTGCCAGCAGCCCGGACAGGGAAGGAATCTATGGCTACACCTTC.

This clonotype is medium-sized. The chain has TRBV29-1 and TRBJ1-2; D might be TRBD1 (5 bases). CDR1 and CDR2 (germline): SQVTM, ANQGSEA. Trimming took off 0 bases at V and 6 bases at J, with 14 bases between the two ends. The CDR3 loop spans 14 amino acids. The CDR3 coding sequence is TGCAGCGTTGAAGATCGCAGGGAGGTAGATGGCTACACCTTC. Translating it yields CSVEDRREVDGYTF.

This clonotype was detected ten times or more. V gene TRBV12-5 combines with J gene TRBJ2-2, with a tentative D call TRBD2 (6 bases). CDR3 length: 15 amino acids. Trimming left V 4 bases short and J 4 bases short, with 13 bases between. CDR1 is LGHNT, CDR2 FRNRAP, per germline. The CDR3 DNA is TGTGCTAGTGGTTGGCGGGACGGTGTCACCGGGGAGCTGTTTTTT. Translation: CASGWRDGVTGELFF.

This clonotype was seen at least ten times. The rearrangement joins TRBV20-1 to TRBJ1-5; D unresolved. The ends were cut back, 3 bases at V and 3 bases at J, with 9 bases in the middle. In germline, CDR1 is DFQATT, CDR2 SNEGSKA (reference sequence). There are 13 residues in the CDR3. The chain's CDR3 is CSARSGVNQPQHF. The CDR3 DNA reads TGCAGTGCTAGGTCTGGAGTCAATCAGCCCCAGCATTTT.

Many counts were recorded for this clonotype. The chain joins TRBV27 to TRBJ2-2; 7 bases are shared with TRBD2. CDR1 is MNHEY, CDR2 SMNVEV, per germline (reference sequence). This CDR3 contains 14 residues. Trimming at V came to 7 bases and at J to 5 bases, leaving 7 bases not matched to a gene. CDR3 residues: CASKAGERTGELFF. The CDR3 bases are TGTGCCAGCAAGGCGGGAGAGAGGACCGGGGAGCTGTTTTTT.

Many counts were recorded for this clonotype. The rearrangement uses TRBV5-1 and TRBJ2-1; TRBD2 might be the D (6 bases). This CDR3 is 14 amino acids long. The V and J ends lost 3 bases and 10 bases respectively, with 17 bases between them. The germline gives CDR1 SGHRS, CDR2 YFSETQ. CDR3 in amino acids: CASSSDPIGGEQFF. In DNA, the CDR3 is TGCGCCAGCAGCTCGGACCCCATCGGAGGGGAGCAGTTCTTC.

By share, this clonotype ranks as medium-sized. J is TRBJ2-2 and V is TRBV7-9; D not resolved. V lost 5 bases, J lost 6 bases, and 10 bases lay in between. CDR1 and CDR2 from the germline V gene are SEHNR and FQNEAQ (reference sequence). This CDR3 spans 13 amino acids. The CDR3 DNA is TGTGCCAGCAGCCTATCCGGCGCCGGGGAGCTGTTTTTT. This sequence encodes CASSLSGAGELFF. Full variable domain (outside the CDR3, taken from reference TRBV7-9 and TRBJ2-2): DTGVSQNPRHKITKRGQNVTFRCDPISEHNRLYWYRQTLGQGPEFLTYFQNEAQLEKSRLLSDRFSAERPKGSFSTLEIQRTEQGDSAMYLCASSLSGAGELFFGEGSRLTVL.

This clonotype was seen ten or more times. The chain uses TRBV24-1 and TRBJ2-1; 12 nucleotides align to TRBD2. The CDR3 has 14 residues. With 4 bases clipped from V and 9 bases from J, the junction kept 3 bases outside the gene matches. Germline V gene sequence: CDR1 KGHDR, CDR2 SFDVKD. CDR3 sequence (DNA): TGTGCCACCAGTGAGTCTAGCGGGAGGGGTGAGCAGTTCTTC. Amino acids: CATSESSGRGEQFF.

This clonotype was counted at least ten times. The CDR3 DNA reads as TGTGCCAGCAGCTTAGCTAGCGGGGGGTCCTACGAGCAGTACTTC. Translating gives CASSLASGGSYEQYF. The genes are TRBV7-2 and TRBJ2-7; TRBD2 agrees at 10 bases. After removal of 0 bases from V and 1 base from J, the junction contained 0 bases not matched to a gene. The CDR3 runs 15 residues. Germline V gene sequence: CDR1 SGHTA, CDR2 FQGNSA.

The table lists this clonotype with many counts. This chain links TRBV5-1 with TRBJ2-7; D possibly corresponds to TRBD2 (6 bases). Germline lookup yields CDR1 SGHRS and CDR2 YFSETQ. The length of the CDR3 is 13 residues. Trimming cost V 4 bases and J 7 bases, with 15 bases left between them. In nucleotides, the CDR3 is TGCGCCAGCAGCCCGGACGGAGCGGGTGAGCAGTACTTC. It specifies CASSPDGAGEQYF.

This clonotype was recorded many times. The chain recombines TRBV7-9 with TRBJ1-5; TRBD1 might be the D (6 bases). V lost 8 bases, J lost 0 bases, and 11 bases lay in between. The germline gives CDR1 SEHNR, CDR2 FQNEAQ (reference sequence). This CDR3 has 14 residues. CDR3 loop: CASRGGHSNQPQHF. The CDR3 DNA follows: TGTGCCAGCCGTGGGGGACATAGCAATCAGCCCCAGCATTTT.